These T cell receptor beta chains were read from a single sample in a study of T cells in Graves' hyperthyroidism and ophthalmopathy. TCRdb re-derived calls from the multiplex PCR reads in MiXCR, one entry per CDR3 protein. The data contain some 560,000 distinct CDR3 sequences, 15% to 19% of them singletons. Source material: blood. The receptors come from a woman aged 25 to 39 with Graves' hyperthyroidism. The CDR3 runs from the conserved cysteine through the conserved F or W. Fields, in order: CDR3 protein, CDR3 DNA, D gene, V gene, clone size, J gene. D genes are given only for firm matches. Only some rows state a clone size, as once, few, many or a class for expanded clones.

CDR3aa: CASSPLEGLTLGTDTQYF
CDR3nt: TGTGCCAGCTCACCGCTGGAGGGTCTCACTCTGGGGACAGATACGCAGTATTTT
d_gene: -
v_gene: TRBV2
abundance: few
j_gene: TRBJ2-3

CDR3aa: CASSKGQVGSTQYF
CDR3nt: TGTGCCAGCAGTAAGGGACAGGTCGGTAGTACGCAGTATTTT
d_gene: TRBD1
v_gene: TRBV27
abundance: many
j_gene: TRBJ2-3

CDR3aa: CASSLGGNLYEQYF
CDR3nt: TGTGCCAGCAGTTTAGGGGGAAACCTCTACGAGCAGTACTTC
d_gene: -
v_gene: TRBV12-3/TRBV12-4
abundance: many
j_gene: TRBJ2-7

CDR3aa: CASSPFQGDNQPQHF
CDR3nt: TGTGCCAGCTCACCGTTCCAGGGGGACAATCAGCCCCAGCATTTT
d_gene: TRBD1
v_gene: TRBV18
abundance: few
j_gene: TRBJ1-5

CDR3aa: CAVRTSGANTGELFF
CDR3nt: TGCGCCGTAAGGACTAGCGGTGCGAACACCGGGGAGCTGTTTTTT
d_gene: TRBD2
v_gene: TRBV5-1
abundance: few
j_gene: TRBJ2-2

CDR3aa: CSARDRRDSPSEQYF
CDR3nt: TGCAGTGCTAGAGATCGCCGGGACAGTCCCTCCGAGCAGTACTTC
d_gene: TRBD1
v_gene: TRBV20-1
abundance: many
j_gene: TRBJ2-7

CDR3aa: CASIKPGPTRGNTIYF
CDR3nt: TGTGCCAGCATCAAACCCGGGCCGACGCGCGGAAACACCATATATTTT
d_gene: -
v_gene: TRBV11-2
abundance: many
j_gene: TRBJ1-3

CDR3aa: CASSMPGTGQETQYF
CDR3nt: TGTGCCAGTAGTATGCCCGGGACGGGCCAAGAGACCCAGTACTTC
d_gene: -
v_gene: TRBV19
abundance: -
j_gene: TRBJ2-5

CDR3aa: CASSEAGGWAYEQYF
CDR3nt: TGTGCCAGCAGTGAAGCGGGGGGATGGGCCTACGAGCAGTACTTC
d_gene: -
v_gene: TRBV6-1
abundance: many
j_gene: TRBJ2-7

CDR3aa: CASSELAGGADTQYF
CDR3nt: TGTGCCAGCAGTGAATTAGCGGGAGGAGCAGATACGCAGTATTTT
d_gene: TRBD2
v_gene: TRBV6-1
abundance: many
j_gene: TRBJ2-3

CDR3aa: CAISESSIGELFF
CDR3nt: TGTGCCATCAGTGAGTCGAGTATCGGGGAGCTGTTTTTT
d_gene: -
v_gene: TRBV10-3
abundance: -
j_gene: TRBJ2-2

CDR3aa: CASSPRGASYGYTF
CDR3nt: TGTGCCAGCAGCCCGCGGGGGGCATCGTATGGCTACACCTTC
d_gene: -
v_gene: TRBV11-2
abundance: many
j_gene: TRBJ1-2

CDR3aa: CASEGTEAFF
CDR3nt: TGTGCCAGCGAGGGGACTGAAGCTTTCTTT
d_gene: -
v_gene: TRBV28
abundance: many
j_gene: TRBJ1-1

CDR3aa: CASSEKRTSGFYNEQFF
CDR3nt: TGCGCCAGCAGTGAAAAACGGACTAGCGGGTTCTACAATGAGCAGTTCTTC
d_gene: TRBD2
v_gene: TRBV10-2
abundance: -
j_gene: TRBJ2-1

CDR3aa: CASSLYGGGGGNTEAFF
CDR3nt: TGTGCCAGCAGCTTATACGGGGGGGGGGGAGGGAACACTGAAGCTTTCTTT
d_gene: -
v_gene: TRBV7-9
abundance: -
j_gene: TRBJ1-1

CDR3aa: CASSAGALETQYF
CDR3nt: TGTGCCAGCAGTGCAGGGGCTTTGGAGACCCAGTACTTC
d_gene: -
v_gene: TRBV2
abundance: many
j_gene: TRBJ2-5

CDR3aa: CSAPDSSPLDEQFF
CDR3nt: TGCAGTGCCCCGGATAGTAGCCCCTTGGATGAGCAGTTCTTC
d_gene: -
v_gene: TRBV20-1
abundance: -
j_gene: TRBJ2-1

CDR3aa: CASSSGTVLNTGELFF
CDR3nt: TGTGCCAGCAGCTCAGGGACGGTACTGAACACCGGGGAGCTGTTTTTT
d_gene: -
v_gene: TRBV7-2
abundance: many
j_gene: TRBJ2-2

CDR3aa: CASSYLFGTSGSTEQFF
CDR3nt: TGTGCCAGCAGCTACTTATTCGGGACTAGCGGGAGTACTGAGCAGTTCTTC
d_gene: TRBD2
v_gene: TRBV11-2
abundance: many
j_gene: TRBJ2-1

CDR3aa: CASSPDQGAFTEAFF
CDR3nt: TGTGCCAGCTCACCAGATCAGGGGGCCTTCACTGAAGCTTTCTTT
d_gene: TRBD1
v_gene: TRBV18
abundance: many
j_gene: TRBJ1-1

CDR3aa: CAWSVSPVGGNEQYF
CDR3nt: TGTGCCTGGAGTGTCTCTCCCGTAGGGGGCAACGAGCAGTACTTC
d_gene: TRBD1
v_gene: TRBV30
abundance: few
j_gene: TRBJ2-7

CDR3aa: CASREDRVSFNEQFF
CDR3nt: TGCGCCAGCAGGGAGGACAGGGTGTCTTTCAATGAGCAGTTCTTC
d_gene: TRBD1
v_gene: TRBV10-2
abundance: few
j_gene: TRBJ2-1

CDR3aa: CASSPGASYGSGELFF
CDR3nt: TGTGCCAGCAGTCCGGGGGCAAGCTATGGTTCCGGGGAGCTGTTTTTT
d_gene: -
v_gene: TRBV6-1
abundance: many
j_gene: TRBJ2-2

CDR3aa: CASSGFWLAATDTQYF
CDR3nt: TGTGCCAGCAGCGGTTTTTGGCTAGCGGCCACAGATACGCAGTATTTT
d_gene: TRBD2
v_gene: TRBV5-5
abundance: -
j_gene: TRBJ2-3

CDR3aa: CASSQTGASYEQYF
CDR3nt: TGCGCCAGCAGCCAGACAGGGGCTTCCTACGAGCAGTACTTC
d_gene: TRBD1
v_gene: TRBV4-3
abundance: -
j_gene: TRBJ2-7

CDR3aa: CASSLLETGPSEQYF
CDR3nt: TGTGCCAGCAGCTTATTGGAGACAGGCCCCTCTGAGCAGTACTTC
d_gene: -
v_gene: TRBV7-9
abundance: once
j_gene: TRBJ2-7

CDR3aa: CSARAGNEQFF
CDR3nt: TGCAGTGCTAGAGCAGGGAATGAGCAGTTCTTC
d_gene: -
v_gene: TRBV20-1
abundance: many
j_gene: TRBJ2-1

CDR3aa: CASSLEAVIGTEAFF
CDR3nt: TGCGCCAGCAGCTTGGAGGCAGTGATAGGCACTGAAGCTTTCTTT
d_gene: -
v_gene: TRBV5-1
abundance: many
j_gene: TRBJ1-1

CDR3aa: CASSLGKAAYYTGELFF
CDR3nt: TGTGCCAGCAGCTTAGGCAAGGCAGCGTATTATACCGGGGAGCTGTTTTTT
d_gene: -
v_gene: TRBV7-8
abundance: many
j_gene: TRBJ2-2

CDR3aa: CASASRGGKLFF
CDR3nt: TGTGCCAGCGCTTCAAGGGGGGGAAAACTGTTTTTT
d_gene: -
v_gene: TRBV7-2
abundance: many
j_gene: TRBJ1-4

CDR3aa: CASSRLLLGSGNTIYF
CDR3nt: TGTGCCAGCAGCCGACTCCTTTTGGGCTCTGGAAACACCATATATTTT
d_gene: -
v_gene: TRBV7-9
abundance: -
j_gene: TRBJ1-3

CDR3aa: CSARGLSTDTQYF
CDR3nt: TGCAGTGCTAGGGGACTCAGCACAGATACGCAGTATTTT
d_gene: -
v_gene: TRBV20-1
abundance: many
j_gene: TRBJ2-3

CDR3aa: CASRLAGAYNEQFF
CDR3nt: TGTGCCAGCCGACTAGCGGGGGCCTACAATGAGCAGTTCTTC
d_gene: TRBD2
v_gene: TRBV7-2
abundance: many
j_gene: TRBJ2-1

CDR3aa: CASSYLQWQFF
CDR3nt: TGTGCCAGCAGTTACCTTCAGTGGCAGTTCTTC
d_gene: -
v_gene: TRBV6-5
abundance: -
j_gene: TRBJ2-1

CDR3aa: CASRVLAGGRNNEQFF
CDR3nt: TGTGCCAGTCGAGTACTAGCGGGAGGGCGAAACAATGAGCAGTTCTTC
d_gene: TRBD2
v_gene: TRBV19
abundance: -
j_gene: TRBJ2-1

CDR3aa: CSASRTDYEQYF
CDR3nt: TGCAGTGCTAGTCGGACAGACTACGAGCAGTACTTC
d_gene: -
v_gene: TRBV20-1
abundance: few
j_gene: TRBJ2-7

CDR3aa: CASSPGQGDEQFF
CDR3nt: TGTGCCAGCTCACCGGGACAGGGGGATGAGCAGTTCTTC
d_gene: TRBD1
v_gene: TRBV18
abundance: few
j_gene: TRBJ2-1

CDR3aa: CASSGADGTFF
CDR3nt: TGTGCCAGCTCAGGGGCAGACGGAACTTTCTTT
d_gene: -
v_gene: TRBV18
abundance: -
j_gene: TRBJ1-1

CDR3aa: CASSLTSSYNSPLHF
CDR3nt: TGTGCCAGCAGCTTGACGAGCTCCTATAATTCACCCCTCCACTTT
d_gene: -
v_gene: TRBV7-2
abundance: few
j_gene: TRBJ1-6

CDR3aa: CASSTTSGRLTEQFF
CDR3nt: TGTGCCAGTAGTACCACTAGCGGGAGGTTAACTGAGCAGTTCTTC
d_gene: TRBD2
v_gene: TRBV19
abundance: -
j_gene: TRBJ2-1

CDR3aa: CASGYPYEQYF
CDR3nt: TGCGCCAGCGGGTATCCCTACGAGCAGTACTTC
d_gene: -
v_gene: TRBV10-2
abundance: few
j_gene: TRBJ2-7

CDR3aa: CASSTRPGQRNTEAFF
CDR3nt: TGTGCCAGTAGTACAAGACCGGGACAGCGGAACACTGAAGCTTTCTTT
d_gene: TRBD1
v_gene: TRBV19
abundance: -
j_gene: TRBJ1-1